A single sample gave rise to the 9 T cell receptor beta chains below, sequenced in a study of identical twins. Via MiXCR, TCRdb re-called the 5' RACE reads, giving one row per CDR3 protein. The table lists 400,000 to 650,000 distinct CDR3 sequences, about 20% of them singletons, with about 0.91% in the top ten. These data were also filed under a second study, of T cells expressing NK-cell markers.

Sequenced sample: CD4+ T cells sorted from blood. The receptor set was obtained from a woman between 18 and 30 years old in good health.

In this sample, this clonotype turned up a few times. The chain is built from TRBV29-1 and TRBJ2-3; 7 bases align to TRBD2. Germline CDR1 reads SQVTM; CDR2 reads ANQGSEA. CDR3 length: 13 amino acids. V lost 1 base to trimming and J lost 5 bases; unmatched junction nucleotides: 3. The CDR3 sequence is CSVEGTRGDTQYF. The DNA of the CDR3 is TGCAGCGTTGAAGGGACTAGAGGAGATACGCAGTATTTT.

The V call is TRBV7-9, the J call TRBJ2-7; tentatively, D is TRBD1 (6 bases). The ends were cut back, 5 bases at V and 5 bases at J, with 16 bases in the middle. The CDR3 contains 14 residues. CDR1 SEHNR and CDR2 FQNEAQ come from the germline V gene (reference sequence). As DNA, the CDR3 is TGTGCCAGCAGCGCCGGACAGATGTTAAACGAGCAGTACTTC. The encoded protein is CASSAGQMLNEQYF.

The gene calls are TRBV10-2 and TRBJ2-3; 8 bases are shared with TRBD2. Germline CDR1 reads WSHSY; CDR2 reads SAAADI. Losses at the gene ends were 0 bases for V and 0 bases for J; bases not matched to a gene: 8. The CDR3 sequence is 18 residues long. CDR3: CASSESKSAGGSTDTQYF. The CDR3 DNA reads as TGCGCCAGCAGTGAGTCGAAATCTGCGGGGGGAAGCACAGATACGCAGTATTTT.

The chain couples TRBV20-1 to TRBJ2-5; 10 bases fit TRBD1. In germline, CDR1 is DFQATT, CDR2 SNEGSKA (reference sequence). This CDR3 region has 12 residues. The junction had 3 bases not matched to a gene; V was cut back by 6 bases and J by 5 bases. The CDR3 loop is CSAGQGVETQYF. CDR3 coding DNA: TGCAGTGCCGGACAGGGGGTGGAGACCCAGTACTTC.

This clonotype turned up a few times. The V call is TRBV12-3 or TRBV12-4, the J call TRBJ2-2, with TRBD2 matching 11 bases. The trim removed 2 bases at V and 5 bases at J, leaving 4 bases unmatched. The CDR3 length is 16 residues. The CDR3 DNA is TGTGCCAGCAGTTTAAATAGCGGGGGGGCTACCGGGGAGCTGTTTTTT. It encodes CASSLNSGGATGELFF.

This clonotype was picked up a small number of times. CDR3 nucleotide sequence: TGCAGTGCTAGAGAAAGGACAGGGAGGAATGAGCAGTTCTTC. The encoded protein is CSARERTGRNEQFF. The V and J genes are TRBV20-1 and TRBJ2-1; 8 bases fit TRBD1. After removal of 0 bases from V and 7 bases from J, the junction contained 5 bases not matched to a gene. This CDR3 has 14 residues. The germline V gene encodes CDR1 DFQATT and CDR2 SNEGSKA (reference sequence).

The CDR3 DNA sequence: TGTGCCAGCAGCGAATTGGGGAGGGACACTGAAGCTTTCTTT. Residues: CASSELGRDTEAFF. This rearrangement joins TRBV5-6 to TRBJ1-1; D call uncertain. Trimming left V 4 bases short and J 3 bases short, with 13 bases between. The CDR3 contains 14 residues. CDR1 SGHDT and CDR2 YYEEEE come from the germline V gene.

The chain employs TRBV6-5 and TRBJ1-3; D is ambiguous. V gave up 2 bases and J gave up 7 bases, with 9 bases separating them. The CDR3 has 13 amino acids. Germline CDR1 MNHEY, CDR2 SVGAGI. CDR3 DNA: TGTGCCAGCAGTTACCCCGCCGGGAACACCATATATTTT. It codes for CASSYPAGNTIYF.

The table lists this clonotype with many counts. The chain uses TRBV20-1 and TRBJ1-4, with D hard to call. Germline V CDR1 and CDR2: DFQATT, SNEGSKA (reference sequence). CDR3 length: 13 residues. The CDR3 sequence is CSAYSATNEKLFF. The DNA for the CDR3 is TGCAGCGCCTACAGTGCAACTAATGAAAAACTGTTTTTT.